This T cell receptor beta chain was captured by sequencing in a study of OX40 agonist ivuxolimab in advanced cancers. Across the study: Head and neck, renal cell, melanoma or hepatocellular carcinoma were the cancers that dose-escalation patients had. Prior checkpoint blockade (anti-PD-1, anti-PD-L1 or anti-CTLA-4) was permitted; approximately 40% had it. Partial response was recorded in three patients: one hepatocellular carcinoma and two cutaneous melanoma cases.

Method: immunoSEQ multiplex PCR; TCRdb's copy keeps in-frame clones and lacks some. The sample yields some 95,000 clones, around 92% seen once. V lost 3 bases, J lost 4 bases, and 13 bases lay in between. The CDR3 is 14 amino acids. Germline CDR1 and CDR2: SGHDN and FVKESK. Specimen: CD4+ or CD8+ T cells sorted from blood, collected in a trial of the OX40 agonist ivuxolimab. This chain joins TRBV14 and TRBJ2-7; D is perhaps TRBD2 (5 bases). The clonotype originates from an adult with an advanced solid tumor such as melanoma, head and neck, liver or kidney cancer. CDR3 in DNA: TGTGCCAGCAGCCACCCTACCCCGGGATACGAGCAGTACTTC. Amino acids: CASSHPTPGYEQYF.